These 17 T cell receptor beta chains came from one sample sequenced in a study of blood T cell repertoires in COVID-19. The assay was immunoSEQ multiplex PCR, and TCRdb's table has in-frame clones only and misses some. The table lists just over 650,000 clones, 85% to 90% of them singletons. The specimen sequenced was peripheral blood. These receptors were taken from a woman aged 18-35 years with acute or convalescent COVID-19.

The CDR3 spells CASNLDSRNQPQHF. For the CDR3, the DNA is TGTGCCAGTAACTTGGACAGCAGGAATCAGCCCCAGCATTTT. The rearrangement joins TRBV18 to TRBJ1-5; D perhaps matches TRBD1 (6 bases). This CDR3 comprises 14 residues. Germline-derived CDR1 and CDR2 are KGHSH and LQKENI. The ends were cut back, 9 bases at V and 4 bases at J, with 16 bases in the middle.

The chain has TRBV7-2 and TRBJ1-4, with D possibly being TRBD1 (5 bases). The V end was cut by 5 bases, the J end by 4 bases, with 17 bases between. Germline loops: CDR1 SGHTA, CDR2 FQGNSA. This CDR3 contains 16 residues. The CDR3 coding sequence is TGTGCCAGCAGCGCTGGACCGGGACTGATTAATGAAAAACTGTTTTTT. As protein: CASSAGPGLINEKLFF.

The CDR3 sequence: CASSLDSTGELFF. In DNA, the CDR3 is TGCGCCAGCAGCTTGGACAGCACCGGGGAGCTGTTTTTT. The rearrangement links TRBV5-1 to TRBJ2-2, with D uncertain. CDR3 length: 13 residues. CDR1 and CDR2 from the germline V gene are SGHRS and YFSETQ. Trimming took 0 bases from V and 4 from J, leaving 4 bases between them.

This clone appeared once. V and J are TRBV24-1 and TRBJ2-1; 10 bases agree with TRBD1. J gave up 3 bases and V 9 bases, and 4 bases lay outside the gene matches. CDR1 is KGHDR and CDR2 is SFDVKD in the germline V gene. The CDR3 contains 14 residues. Here the CDR3 reads CATGGQGDYNEQFF. DNA for the CDR3: TGTGCCACCGGAGGACAGGGGGACTACAATGAGCAGTTCTTC.

The CDR3 reads CASTGYYEQYF. The DNA of the CDR3 is TGTGCCAGCACGGGATACTACGAGCAGTACTTC. The V call is TRBV25-1, the J call TRBJ2-7; the D gene is possibly TRBD2 (5 bases). The CDR3 has 11 amino acids. Germline V gene sequence: CDR1 MGHDK, CDR2 SYGVNS. The V end lost 7 bases, the J end lost 3 bases, and 7 bases lay between the germline ends.

The CDR3 loop is CATSDSPGEAGELFF. The CDR3 nucleotides read TGTGCCACCAGTGATTCTCCAGGGGAAGCCGGGGAGCTGTTTTTT. The genes are TRBV24-1 and TRBJ2-2, with D possibly TRBD1 on 6 matching bases. Germline-derived CDR1 and CDR2 are KGHDR and SFDVKD. V was clipped by 2 bases and J by 6 bases, with 12 bases between them. This CDR3 has 15 residues.

The sample holds a few counts of this clone. The chain is built from TRBV7-2 and TRBJ1-2; D not certain. Trimming cost V 3 bases and J 2 bases, with 10 bases left between them. CDR1 SGHTA and CDR2 FQGNSA come from the germline V gene. The CDR3 spans 14 residues. The CDR3 is CASSFSPLNYGYTF. The CDR3 DNA sequence: TGTGCCAGCAGCTTTTCCCCCCTGAACTATGGCTACACCTTC.

This rearrangement joins TRBV5-1 to TRBJ1-4; 9 nucleotides agree with TRBD1. This CDR3 region has 15 residues. V was pared by 3 bases and J by 8 bases, with 8 bases of the junction left unmatched. CDR1 is SGHRS and CDR2 is YFSETQ in the germline V gene. In DNA form, the CDR3 reads TGCGCCAGCAGCTGGGGGGACAGGGAATGGGAAAAACTGTTTTTT. This encodes CASSWGDREWEKLFF.

The chain employs TRBV19 and TRBJ1-1, with D possibly being TRBD1 (5 bases). The germline V gene encodes CDR1 LNHDA and CDR2 SQIVND (reference sequence). The CDR3 covers 14 residues. The ends were cut back, 6 bases at V and 9 bases at J, with 20 bases in the middle. The CDR3 protein is CASSEGLYPFQAFF. The CDR3 DNA follows: TGTGCCAGTAGCGAGGGACTTTATCCTTTTCAAGCTTTCTTT.

The rearrangement joins TRBV7-8 to TRBJ1-3; D unclear. Germline assignment: CDR1 SGHVS and CDR2 FQNEAQ. The CDR3 runs 16 residues. V lost 0 bases, J lost 0 bases, and 9 bases lay in between. CDR3 bases: TGTGCCAGCAGCTTAGCGCGTCTACCCTCTGGAAACACCATATATTTT. Its translation is CASSLARLPSGNTIYF.

This clone appeared once. The rearrangement uses TRBV13 and TRBJ2-2; D may be TRBD1 (6 bases). This CDR3 has 15 residues. Germline V gene data show CDR1 as PRHDT and CDR2 as FYEKMQ (reference sequence). Between the trimmed V and J ends, which lost 3 bases and 1 base, there was a span of 9 bases. In DNA, the CDR3 is TGTGCCAGCAGCTTTGGGACAAGGAACACCGGGGAGCTGTTTTTT. Translation: CASSFGTRNTGELFF.

The chain links TRBV9 to TRBJ2-2; tentative D call: TRBD1 (6 bases). Germline-derived CDR1 and CDR2 are SGDLS and YYNGEE. The CDR3 consists of 17 residues. V lost 3 bases and J 0 bases, leaving 15 bases between the germline ends. The CDR3 region is CASSESDRRANTGELFF. The CDR3 nucleotides are TGTGCCAGCAGCGAATCTGACAGGCGCGCGAACACCGGGGAGCTGTTTTTT.

The V gene is TRBV3-1 (or the pseudogene TRBV3-2), the J gene TRBJ2-7, with D perhaps matching TRBD2 (6 bases). There are 16 residues in the CDR3. The V end was cut by 0 bases, the J end by 0 bases, with 12 bases between. CDR1 is LGHDT and CDR2 is YNNKEL in the germline V gene (reference sequence). CDR3 sequence: CASSQDWGVTSYEQYF. As DNA, the CDR3 is TGTGCCAGCAGCCAAGATTGGGGGGTAACCTCCTACGAGCAGTACTTC.

The chain employs TRBV5-1 and TRBJ1-5; 11 bases map to TRBD1. This CDR3 region has 15 residues. Germline V gives CDR1 SGHRS, CDR2 YFSETQ. The V gene end was trimmed by 4 bases and the J gene end by 8 bases; junction bases not matched to a gene: 8. CDR3 residues: CASSVGTGGSEPQHF. In DNA form, the CDR3 reads TGCGCCAGCAGCGTCGGGACAGGGGGAAGCGAGCCCCAGCATTTT.

The V and J genes are TRBV5-3 and TRBJ2-7; weak D call: TRBD2 (5 bases). TRBV5-3 is noted as an ORF with a role that remains uncertain. Trimming took off 3 bases at V and 4 bases at J, with 32 bases between the two ends. CDR3 length equals 20 residues. CDR3 amino acids: CARSWPFGERTRMENYEQYF. Here the CDR3 DNA reads TGTGCCAGAAGCTGGCCGTTCGGGGAACGGACTCGAATGGAGAATTACGAGCAGTACTTC.

The chain couples TRBV19 to TRBJ2-2; 9 nucleotides match TRBD2. This CDR3 region has 15 residues. The junction had 11 bases not matched to a gene; V was cut back by 10 bases and J by 5 bases. CDR1 is LNHDA, CDR2 SQIVND, per germline (reference sequence). The CDR3 DNA sequence: TGTGCCACCGACTTTAGCGGGGGTAGGACCGGGGAGCTGTTTTTT. Its protein is CATDFSGGRTGELFF.

This chain joins TRBV2 and TRBJ1-1, with D tentatively TRBD1 (6 bases). Per germline, CDR1 SNHLY and CDR2 FYNNEI. V was shortened by 3 bases and J by 4 bases, with 12 bases between the two germline ends. CDR3 length: 14 residues. The CDR3 sequence: CASSENRASTEAFF. The CDR3 DNA reads as TGTGCCAGCAGTGAGAACAGGGCGAGCACTGAAGCTTTCTTT.